What follows are 30 T cell receptor beta chains derived from one specimen sequenced in a study of identical twins. MiXCR, applied by TCRdb to the 5' RACE reads, yields one record per CDR3 protein. The table has 600,000 to 850,000 distinct CDR3 sequences, 18% seen once. This sample also appeared in a second study, on T cells expressing NK-cell markers.

The sequencing sample was made of PBMCs. The receptors here all came from a woman aged 18-35 years in good health.

This clonotype turned up a few times. The gene calls are TRBV7-2 and TRBJ1-1; tentatively, D is TRBD1 (6 bases). The CDR3 extends over 14 amino acids. V was trimmed by 4 bases and J by 4 bases, leaving 13 bases between them. Germline V lookup: CDR1 SGHTA, CDR2 FQGNSA. CDR3 sequence (DNA): TGTGCCAGCAGCTCCACAGGGTTGAGCACTGAAGCTTTCTTT. Its protein product is CASSSTGLSTEAFF. Together with reference TRBV7-2 and TRBJ1-1, the CDR3 gives the full variable domain: GAGVSQSPSNKVTEKGKDVELRCDPISGHTALYWYRQSLGQGLEFLIYFQGNSAPDKSGLPSDRFSAERTGGSVSTLTIQRTQQEDSAVYLCASSSTGLSTEAFFGQGTRLTVV.

This clonotype was detected only a few times. The chain carries TRBV6-1 and TRBJ2-3, with 7 positions matching TRBD2. CDR1 MNHNS and CDR2 SASEGT come from the germline V gene. The V segment lost 5 bases and the J segment 0 bases; nucleotides outside the gene matches: 8. This CDR3 comprises 16 residues. CDR3 protein: CASSTGGRLSTDTQYF. The CDR3 nucleotides read TGTGCCAGCAGTACGGGCGGGAGACTTAGCACAGATACGCAGTATTTT.

The J gene is TRBJ2-7, the V gene TRBV12-3 or TRBV12-4, with D hard to call. CDR3 length: 14 residues. Trimming removed 2 bases at V and 5 bases at J, with 13 bases between. Written as DNA, the CDR3 is TGTGCCAGCAGTTTACTCCCGCCGGCGAACGAGCAGTACTTC. Residues: CASSLLPPANEQYF.

The rearrangement joins TRBV6-2 or TRBV6-3 to TRBJ1-5, with D unresolved. This CDR3 comprises 16 residues. Per the germline V gene, CDR1 is MNHEY and CDR2 is SVGEGT. Deletions cut 5 bases from V and 5 bases from J, with 19 bases between. The CDR3: CASSLIDSSAYQPQHF. The CDR3 nucleotides are TGTGCCAGCAGTCTCATTGACTCCTCGGCGTATCAGCCCCAGCATTTT.

The rearrangement links TRBV12-3 or TRBV12-4 to TRBJ2-1; tentative D call: TRBD2 (5 bases). The CDR3 is made up of 16 amino acids. The germline V and J ends were trimmed by 3 bases and 3 bases, with 15 bases remaining between them. The CDR3 nucleotides are TGTGCCAGCAGTTTCCCCCCGAGAGGGCGCTACAATGAGCAGTTCTTC. Translated, it gives CASSFPPRGRYNEQFF.

The table lists this clonotype with a few counts. The V call is TRBV5-6, the J call TRBJ1-5; no firm D call. The germline CDR1 and CDR2 sequences are SGHDT and YYEEEE. Trimming stripped 4 bases from V and 3 bases from J, with 5 bases between. The CDR3 loop spans 12 amino acids. DNA for the CDR3: TGTGCCAGCAGCCGCGTCAATCAGCCCCAGCATTTT. This encodes CASSRVNQPQHF.

A few counts support this clonotype. V is TRBV12-3 or TRBV12-4 and J is TRBJ2-1; 8 bases align to TRBD1. CDR3 length: 13 amino acids. With V trimmed by 3 bases and J by 10 bases, 5 bases remained unmatched. The CDR3 reads CASSLGQDREQFF. CDR3 DNA sequence: TGTGCCAGCAGTTTGGGACAGGACCGCGAGCAGTTCTTC.

The rearrangement uses TRBV12-3 or TRBV12-4 and TRBJ1-1; perhaps TRBD1 as D (5 bases). This CDR3 is built from 13 residues. Trimming removed 2 bases at V and 9 bases at J, with 13 bases between. DNA for the CDR3: TGTGCCAGCAGTTTAATGGGGGAGGGGAAAGCTTTCTTT. It codes for CASSLMGEGKAFF.

The chain has TRBV15 and TRBJ2-1; 11 bases match TRBD2. Trimming removed 3 bases from V and 8 bases from J; junction bases left unmatched: 18. The CDR3 is made up of 19 amino acids. CDR1 and CDR2 from the germline V gene are LNHNV and YYDKDF (reference sequence). CDR3 protein: CATSSDARTSGSLGDEQFF. The CDR3 DNA follows: TGTGCCACCAGCAGTGACGCGCGAACTAGCGGGAGTTTAGGCGATGAGCAGTTCTTC.

This clonotype was detected only a few times. The chain joins TRBV10-3 to TRBJ2-7, with D perhaps TRBD2 (5 bases). The V end was cut by 7 bases, the J end by 6 bases, with 16 bases between. CDR1 ENHRY and CDR2 SYGVKD come from the germline V gene. The CDR3 length is 13 residues. In nucleotides, the CDR3 is TGTGCCATCAACCCCGACAACCGGGGCGAGCAGTACTTC. This encodes CAINPDNRGEQYF.

CDR3 bases: TGTGCCAGCAGCTTAACTAGCGGGAGGGAGACCCAGTACTTC. This sequence encodes CASSLTSGRETQYF. The chain joins TRBV7-2 to TRBJ2-5, with 12 bases matching TRBD2. CDR3 length: 14 residues. Trimming cost V 2 bases and J 5 bases; bases outside gene matches: 0. Germline V gene lookup returns CDR1 SGHTA and CDR2 FQGNSA.

This clonotype was detected only a few times. This chain links TRBV20-1 with TRBJ1-2; 7 nucleotides agree with TRBD1. V lost 2 bases to trimming and J lost 8 bases; unmatched junction nucleotides: 5. This CDR3 region has 12 residues. From germline, CDR1 is DFQATT and CDR2 SNEGSKA (reference sequence). The CDR3 DNA is TGCAGTGCTAGACGGACAGGCCGGGGCTACACCTTC. It specifies CSARRTGRGYTF.

This clonotype was picked up a small number of times. The V and J genes are TRBV12-3 or TRBV12-4 and TRBJ1-1; D ambiguous. The CDR3 spans 13 residues. Trimming left V 6 bases short and J 3 bases short, with 11 bases between. CDR3 sequence: CASSFDGYTEAFF. CDR3 DNA: TGTGCCAGCAGCTTCGACGGCTACACTGAAGCTTTCTTT.

This clonotype was seen ten or more times. In DNA, the CDR3 is TGTGCCAGTGGCAGGGGGGCAAAACTGTTTTTT. It yields the protein CASGRGAKLFF. The V and J genes are TRBV12-3 or TRBV12-4 and TRBJ1-4; 7 bases line up with TRBD1. After removal of 9 bases from V and 10 bases from J, the junction contained 5 bases not matched to a gene. This CDR3 has 11 amino acids.

The gene calls are TRBV5-1 and TRBJ2-5, with D tentatively TRBD2 (5 bases). This CDR3 is built from 15 residues. From germline, CDR1 is SGHRS and CDR2 YFSETQ. The ends were cut back, 0 bases at V and 9 bases at J, with 18 bases in the middle. This chain's CDR3 is CASSLDSMEAMAQYF. The CDR3, as DNA: TGCGCCAGCAGCTTGGACTCCATGGAGGCGATGGCCCAGTACTTC.

This clonotype showed up just a few times. The chain uses TRBV5-6 and TRBJ2-7; D uncertain. V lost 0 bases to trimming and J lost 3 bases, with 13 bases between them. CDR3 size: 15 residues. Germline-derived CDR1 and CDR2 are SGHDT and YYEEEE. CDR3 sequence (DNA): TGTGCCAGCAGCTTGGATTGGGTCTCAAGCTACGAGCAGTACTTC. This encodes CASSLDWVSSYEQYF.

This chain uses TRBV9 with TRBJ2-5; maybe TRBD2 (6 bases). V lost 0 bases and J 5 bases, leaving 14 bases between the germline ends. This CDR3 comprises 15 residues. Germline values: CDR1 SGDLS, CDR2 YYNGEE. DNA for the CDR3: TGTGCCAGCAGCGTAGGCGGGAAAGTCAGTGAGACCCAGTACTTC. Amino acid sequence: CASSVGGKVSETQYF.

This chain joins TRBV20-1 and TRBJ2-1; TRBD2 aligns across 13 bases. V gave up 7 bases and J gave up 9 bases; unmatched junction bases: 24. This CDR3 region has 19 residues. The germline CDR1 and CDR2 sequences are DFQATT and SNEGSKA (reference sequence). CDR3 residues: CSVSTGTSGVGRSGGEQFF. In nucleotides, the CDR3 is TGCAGTGTCTCAACCGGGACTAGCGGGGTGGGGCGATCGGGTGGTGAGCAGTTCTTC.

Only a few counts were recorded for this clonotype. The chain links TRBV9 to TRBJ2-7, with 8 bases aligning to TRBD1. Germline V gene data show CDR1 as SGDLS and CDR2 as YYNGEE. Trimming cost V 2 bases and J 3 bases; bases outside gene matches: 4. This CDR3 has 14 amino acids. CDR3 sequence (DNA): TGTGCCAGCAGCGTGTCGACAGGGGACTACGAGCAGTACTTC. It is translated as CASSVSTGDYEQYF. Using reference TRBV9 and TRBJ2-7 for the parts outside the CDR3, the full variable domain is DSGVTQTPKHLITATGQRVTLRCSPRSGDLSVYWYQQSLDQGLQFLIQYYNGEERAKGNILERFSAQQFPDLHSELNLSSLELGDSALYFCASSVSTGDYEQYFGPGTRLTVT.

This chain joins TRBV5-1 and TRBJ1-1; tentative D call: TRBD1 (5 bases). The CDR3 loop spans 15 amino acids. Looked up from germline, CDR1 is SGHRS and CDR2 is YFSETQ. V lost 0 bases to trimming and J lost 0 bases, with 9 bases between them. In nucleotides, the CDR3 is TGCGCCAGCAGCTTGGGGGGCAGTTTGAACACTGAAGCTTTCTTT. Amino acid sequence: CASSLGGSLNTEAFF.

This clonotype was counted many times. The genes are TRBV5-1 and TRBJ2-5, with 8 bases matching TRBD2. V shed 0 bases, J shed 1 base, and the junction held 8 bases outside the gene matches. Germline lookup yields CDR1 SGHRS and CDR2 YFSETQ. The CDR3 consists of 17 residues. The CDR3 region is CASSLDISGGLQETQYF. CDR3 sequence (DNA): TGCGCCAGCAGCTTGGATATATCGGGGGGGCTCCAAGAGACCCAGTACTTC.

The chain joins TRBV5-1 to TRBJ1-4; D is undetermined. Trimming stripped 3 bases from V and 5 bases from J, with 8 bases between. This CDR3 contains 13 residues. The V gene's germline CDR1 is SGHRS and CDR2 YFSETQ. In nucleotides, the CDR3 is TGCGCCAGCAGCTCCAACAGAAATGAAAAACTGTTTTTT. Its protein is CASSSNRNEKLFF.

This clonotype was observed a handful of times. The chain combines TRBV7-9 with TRBJ1-6, with unresolved D. Germline CDR1 SEHNR, CDR2 FQNEAQ (reference sequence). V gave up 8 bases and J gave up 6 bases, with 17 bases separating them. This CDR3 is built from 15 residues. Here the CDR3 DNA reads TGTGCCAGCCGGGCCACAAACCCTTTTAATTCACCCCTCCACTTT. Translation: CASRATNPFNSPLHF.

J is TRBJ1-1 and V is TRBV20-1; perhaps TRBD1 as D (6 bases). This CDR3 contains 15 residues. Trimming left V 0 bases short and J 0 bases short, with 11 bases between. Germline V gene data show CDR1 as DFQATT and CDR2 as SNEGSKA (reference sequence). The CDR3 DNA sequence: TGCAGTGCTAGAGAGGGGGCAAACGTGAACACTGAAGCTTTCTTT. Translating it yields CSAREGANVNTEAFF.

This clonotype was detected a few times. The chain is built from TRBV20-1 and TRBJ1-1, with D uncertain. The CDR3 has 12 amino acids. The V end lost 2 bases, the J end lost 4 bases, and 8 bases lay between the germline ends. Germline CDR1 reads DFQATT; CDR2 reads SNEGSKA (reference sequence). CDR3 sequence (DNA): TGCAGTGCTAGATTCCACAGCACTGAAGCTTTCTTT. This sequence encodes CSARFHSTEAFF.

The chain carries TRBV12-3 or TRBV12-4 and TRBJ2-4; a weak D match, TRBD2 (5 bases). Trimming took 5 bases from V and 16 from J, leaving 21 bases between them. The CDR3 has 13 residues. CDR3: CASSGVPGQRFYF. Here the CDR3 DNA reads TGTGCCAGCAGTGGAGTACCGGGCCAGCGGTTTTACTTC.

This clonotype was seen ten or more times. This chain connects TRBV12-3 or TRBV12-4 to TRBJ2-2; TRBD1 agrees at 9 bases. J gave up 6 bases and V 8 bases, and 10 bases lay outside the gene matches. The CDR3 contains 15 residues. The CDR3 loop is CASGGTGYFAGELFF. DNA for the CDR3: TGTGCCAGCGGCGGGACAGGGTACTTTGCCGGGGAGCTGTTTTTT.

The chain uses TRBV6-1 and TRBJ1-1; TRBD1 is a possible D gene (6 bases). Trimming cost V 6 bases and J 1 base, with 12 bases left between them. The CDR3 has 14 amino acids. Germline loops: CDR1 MNHNS, CDR2 SASEGT. The CDR3 nucleotides read TGTGCCAGCAGCGTGGACAGACAGAACACTGAAGCTTTCTTT. Translation: CASSVDRQNTEAFF.

The chain links TRBV3-1 to TRBJ2-7; TRBD1 aligns across 7 bases. The CDR3 totals 14 residues. The trim removed 6 bases at V and 2 bases at J, leaving 7 bases unmatched. Germline CDR1 and CDR2: LGHDT and YNNKEL (reference sequence). In DNA form, the CDR3 reads TGTGCCAGCAGAAACCGGGACAGAGCCTACGAGCAGTACTTC. It is translated as CASRNRDRAYEQYF.

This clonotype was detected a few times. This chain links TRBV11-1 with TRBJ1-4; 11 bases agree with TRBD1. The CDR3 has 19 residues. V was pared by 5 bases and J by 0 bases, with 11 bases of the junction left unmatched. Germline lookup yields CDR1 SGHAT and CDR2 FQDESV (reference sequence). The CDR3 bases are TGTGCCAGCAGCATCCGGGACAGGGGGTCGACGGCAACTAATGAAAAACTGTTTTTT. Its translation: CASSIRDRGSTATNEKLFF. Complete variable domain (other parts from reference TRBV11-1 and TRBJ1-4): EAEVAQSPRYKITEKSQAVAFWCDPISGHATLYWYRQILGQGPELLVQFQDESVVDDSQLPKDRFSAERLKGVDSTLKIQPAELGDSAMYLCASSIRDRGSTATNEKLFFGSGTQLSVL.